Reported below is one T cell receptor (beta chain). Its antigen is unidentified. This specimen belongs to a study of T cells expressing NK-cell markers. Whole-study context: Beta-chain profiling covered CD3+CD56+NKG2C+, CD3+CD56+NKG2C- and CD3+CD56-NKG2C+ sorted subsets.

UMI-tagged 5'RACE template switching yielded the TCR beta cDNA. One entry per CDR3 protein, without DNA, is what TCRdb gives after re-calling the 5' RACE reads. The sample's table shows 450,000 to 600,000 distinct CDR3 sequences. Overall study results and limits: Of CD8+ T cells, 1.0-7.0% belonged to dominant NKG2C+ clonotypes in 5 or 6 donors. Questions lingered over whether expanded NKG2C+ T cell clones were HCMV-specific.

Input material: blood T cells: a sorted CD56 or NKG2C T cell subset, CD4+ or CD8+ T cells, or bulk PBMC T cells (not recorded which). The clonotype comes from a young man in good health.

This CDR3 is CAISSGMNNEQFF. The chain employs TRBV10-3 and TRBJ2-1; TCRdb's D gene call, TRBD2, goes unchecked for lack of DNA. CDR1 ENHRY and CDR2 SYGVKD come from the germline V gene. This CDR3 spans 13 amino acids.